In this sample, the clone carrying this T cell receptor beta chain turned up many times. CDR1 is SGHTA, CDR2 FQGTGA, per germline. The CDR3 spans 17 residues. V was clipped by 5 bases and J by 2 bases; unmatched bases: 11. The data derive from a study of T-cell memory formation after mild COVID-19. A single record per CDR3 protein comes from TCRdb applying MiXCR to the 5' RACE reads. The sample has around 300,000 distinct CDR3 sequences; around 19% are singletons. This chain uses TRBV7-3 with TRBJ2-2, with 7 bases fitting TRBD2. The receptor's source is a man aged 18 to 30 who had mild COVID-19 (a few samples of this study predate the infection). Cell type and time point are not known. Material: PBMCs or a T cell subset sorted from them (not recorded which). The CDR3, as DNA: TGTGCCAGCAGCGACGGACGAGGGACTACCAACACCGGGGAGCTGTTTTTT. Its protein is CASSDGRGTTNTGELFF.